This T cell receptor beta chain is drawn from a study of blood T cell repertoires in COVID-19 (dated by TCRdb to between 2020 and 2021). Study-wide context: Samples covering the acute and convalescent phases of COVID-19 were provided by collaborators in the United States, Italy and Spain. The dataset comprised deeply sampled blood TCRbeta repertoires from subjects exposed to, actively infected with, or recovered from COVID-19. HLA class I and class II types, where available, came from metadata supplied by the sample provider rather than from assay-based typing. The repertoires were released in a freely available public database intended as a resource for research on the immune response to SARS-CoV-2. The prospective study material was composed of cDNA or gDNA derived from T cells, B-cell-depleted T cells, or PBMCs. A de-identified subject ID, COVID-19 status, age in years and sex were almost always included in the sample metadata. The samples were drawn from two sources: the first 160 participants of the ongoing ImmuneRACE study, and 950 to 1,500 subjects contributed by 6 global collaborators.

The immunoSEQ Assay, a bias-controlled multiplex PCR, was used to amplify TCRbeta CDR3 regions from genomic DNA. The study's own analysis went as follows. Within the assay, amplification of reference gene primers was used to estimate how many nucleated cells each sample contained. To quantify the absolute abundance of each unique TCRbeta CDR3 rearrangement, sequence reads were collapsed and filtered. For each sample, productive Simpson clonality was calculated by taking the square root of Simpson's diversity index across productive rearrangements. TCRdb retrieved this table from immuneACCESS and kept in-frame rearrangements only. Not all clones are present; in checked studies, unresolved V genes account for under half, and no reason is known for the remainder. V and J calls and clone size come straight from that table; D and trimming were deduced from the DNA. A total of under 200,000 clones appear in this sample, 70% to 85% of them only once. Of the sample, more than 8% is held by the ten largest clones.

Collaborating institutions collected whole blood in K2EDTA tubes following their own protocols. For TCRbeta analysis, collaborators shipped samples in one of three forms: frozen whole blood, isolated PBMCs, or DNA extracted from either of those sample types. Spanning cysteine to phenylalanine, the CDR3 consists of 13 amino acids. Just the 39-base CDR3 DNA is kept, in frame starting at base 1. According to the germline V gene, CDR1 reads SGHRS and CDR2 reads YFSETQ. Unmatched junction bases come to 2, with V trimmed by 0 bases and J by 7 bases. A note on this clone: Its recognized antigen is unknown. It has no much larger one-base neighbor in the sample; base qualities were not kept.

Results the study describes overall, beyond this receptor: The quantity of clinical and demographic metadata differed by source and by participant and was supplied without curation.

The chain is encoded by TRBV5-1 joined to TRBJ1-2, with 8 bases aligning to TRBD1. Sequencing was performed on peripheral blood. The sequence came from a woman of 80 years or more with acute or convalescent COVID-19. The nucleotide sequence reads as follows: TGCGCCAGCAGCTTGGGGACAGGGAGTGGCTACACCTTC. The translation is CASSLGTGSGYTF.